The 3 T cell receptor beta chains given below trace back to one sample, sequenced in a study of cytomegalovirus exposure and HLA in healthy donors. The study ran its PCR with 60 Vbeta and 13 Jbeta primers. Sequencing used immunoSEQ multiplex PCR; TCRdb keeps in-frame clones, though not all of them. The data show around 150,000 clones, approximately 61% seen once. Material: PBMCs. The receptors were gathered from a woman aged 35 to 49 in good health and CMV-seronegative.

The rearrangement links TRBV19 to TRBJ2-7; TRBD1 is a possible D gene (6 bases). The germline V gene has CDR1 LNHDA and CDR2 SQIVND (reference sequence). The germline V and J ends were trimmed by 4 bases and 7 bases, with 20 bases remaining between them. The CDR3 has 15 amino acids. The DNA for the CDR3 is TGTGCCAGTAGTAGGGGCAAGGGACATTCGGATGAGCAGTACTTC. Protein: CASSRGKGHSDEQYF. The entire variable domain, with the rest obtained from reference TRBV19 and TRBJ2-7, is as follows: DGGITQSPKYLFRKEGQNVTLSCEQNLNHDAMYWYRQDPGQGLRLIYYSQIVNDFQKGDIAEGYSVSREKKESFPLTVTSAQKNPTAFYLCASSRGKGHSDEQYFGPGTRLTVT.

Remarks on this clone: Other DNA sequences in this sample translate to the same CDR3. The chain has TRBV18 and TRBJ2-5, with a possible D match to TRBD1 (5 bases). The CDR3 consists of 14 residues. Germline V lookup: CDR1 KGHSH, CDR2 LQKENI. Between the trimmed V and J ends, which lost 2 bases and 3 bases, there was a span of 10 bases. The CDR3 DNA follows: TGTGCCAGCTCACCAAGAACAGGCGAAGAGACCCAGTACTTC. Translating it yields CASSPRTGEETQYF.

Turning to this clone: This sample includes further DNA sequences coding for the same CDR3. The chain recombines TRBV5-1 with TRBJ1-1; D may be TRBD1 (5 bases). CDR1 is SGHRS and CDR2 is YFSETQ in the germline V gene. This CDR3 has 13 amino acids. V lost 4 bases and J lost 0, with 7 bases in between. The CDR3 loop reads CASSLTVNTEAFF. CDR3 sequence (DNA): TGCGCCAGCAGCCTGACAGTGAACACTGAAGCTTTCTTT.